Presented here are 22 T cell receptor beta chains from one specimen sequenced in a study of cytomegalovirus exposure and HLA in healthy donors. Measured with immunoSEQ multiplex PCR; TCRdb has only the in-frame clones, and not every one. The table records about 64,000 clones, about 95% of them present only once. Sequenced sample: PBMCs. The receptors here all came from a woman between 18 and 29 years old in good health and CMV-seropositive.

The genes are TRBV19 and TRBJ2-3; TRBD2 agrees at 8 bases. V lost 3 bases and J lost 5; bases outside the gene matches: 10. The CDR3 covers 16 residues. Germline V gene sequence: CDR1 LNHDA, CDR2 SQIVND (reference sequence). The CDR3 here is CASSIASGGPVDTQYF. The CDR3 region has the DNA TGTGCCAGTAGTATTGCCTCGGGAGGGCCGGTAGATACGCAGTATTTT.

The V call is TRBV9, the J call TRBJ1-6, with 7 nucleotides matching TRBD1. Germline values: CDR1 SGDLS, CDR2 YYNGEE. V was pared by 3 bases and J by 5 bases, with 11 bases of the junction left unmatched. This CDR3 is 17 amino acids long. The CDR3 spells CASSAPRTGTDNSPLHF. The CDR3 DNA sequence: TGTGCCAGCAGCGCCCCCCGGACAGGTACCGATAATTCACCCCTCCACTTT.

The CDR3 DNA sequence: TGTGCCAGCAGCTTAGACGTGGGGCCTTCTGGAAACACCATATATTTT. Its translation: CASSLDVGPSGNTIYF. The chain couples TRBV7-2 to TRBJ1-3; TRBD1 might be the D (5 bases). Trimming left V 1 base short and J 1 base short, with 11 bases between. The V gene's germline CDR1 is SGHTA and CDR2 FQGNSA. The CDR3 runs to 16 residues.

This clone appeared once. CDR3 coding DNA: TGTGCCATCAGCCTACGGCCGGGGGGGGATGCCGGGGAGCTGTTTTTT. This translates into CAISLRPGGDAGELFF. The gene calls are TRBV10-3 and TRBJ2-2, with 8 bases identical to TRBD2. The ends lost 6 bases at V and 6 bases at J; junction bases unmatched: 12. Germline CDR1 ENHRY, CDR2 SYGVKD. There are 16 residues in the CDR3.

The J gene is TRBJ2-1, the V gene TRBV6-1; D is uncertain. Between the trimmed V and J ends, which lost 1 base and 6 bases, there was a span of 10 bases. The CDR3 consists of 14 residues. Germline V gene sequence: CDR1 MNHNS, CDR2 SASEGT. This chain's CDR3 is CASSEVVLVNEQFF. The CDR3 DNA reads TGTGCCAGCAGTGAAGTGGTTTTAGTCAATGAGCAGTTCTTC.

This clone was recorded once. The J gene is TRBJ2-2, the V gene TRBV11-3; 10 bases match TRBD1. The CDR3 runs to 16 residues. J was trimmed by 6 bases and V by 5 bases; bases with no gene match: 9. Germline lookup yields CDR1 SGHNT and CDR2 YENEEA. CDR3 bases: TGTGCCAGCAGCAGGCGACAGGGGGCTATACCCGGGGAGCTGTTTTTT. Translating gives CASSRRQGAIPGELFF.

The chain carries TRBV5-4 and TRBJ2-7; possibly TRBD2 for D (5 bases). The CDR3 extends over 13 amino acids. V was shortened by 4 bases and J by 3 bases, with 11 bases between the two germline ends. Germline V gene data show CDR1 as SGHNT and CDR2 as YYREEE (reference sequence). CDR3: CASSPELGYEQYF. CDR3 bases: TGTGCCAGCAGCCCGGAACTAGGCTACGAGCAGTACTTC.

This chain uses TRBV10-2 with TRBJ1-5; 9 bases match TRBD1. The junction had 9 bases not matched to a gene; V was cut back by 5 bases and J by 7 bases. The CDR3 loop spans 15 amino acids. Per germline, CDR1 WSHSY and CDR2 SAAADI. The CDR3 DNA follows: TGCGCCAGCAGTCGTTCCGGGACAGGGAACCAGCCCCAGCATTTT. It yields the protein CASSRSGTGNQPQHF.

The V and J genes are TRBV30 and TRBJ2-2; TRBD1 might be the D (6 bases). Germline lookup yields CDR1 GTSNPN and CDR2 SVGIG (reference sequence). The CDR3 contains 11 residues. The CDR3 sequence is CAGQGPGELFF. CDR3 in DNA: TGTGCTGGGCAGGGGCCCGGGGAGCTGTTTTTT.

The chain recombines TRBV30 with TRBJ2-2; 9 bases match TRBD1. This CDR3 spans 15 amino acids. The V and J ends lost 2 bases and 7 bases, in that order; junction bases with no gene match: 8. Germline values: CDR1 GTSNPN, CDR2 SVGIG (reference sequence). CDR3: CAWSIVQGAFGELFF. The CDR3 bases are TGTGCCTGGAGTATAGTACAGGGGGCTTTCGGGGAGCTGTTTTTT. The variable domain in full, completed from reference TRBV30 and TRBJ2-2, reads SQTIHQWPATLVQPVGSPLSLECTVEGTSNPNLYWYRQAAGRGLQLLFYSVGIGQISSEVPQNLSASRPQDRQFILSSKKLLLSDSGFYLCAWSIVQGAFGELFFGEGSRLTVL.

The chain combines TRBV4-3 with TRBJ2-5, with a possible D match to TRBD2 (6 bases). CDR1 is LGHNA and CDR2 is YSLEER in the germline V gene. Trimming removed 1 base from V and 5 bases from J, with 11 bases in between. The CDR3 loop spans 14 amino acids. The CDR3 region has the DNA TGCGCCAGCAGCCAAGTGACTAGAAGTGAGACCCAGTACTTC. Its protein product is CASSQVTRSETQYF.

The rearrangement uses TRBV2 and TRBJ1-1; D is possibly TRBD1 (5 bases). Trimming shortened V by 10 bases and J by 7 bases, and 16 bases separated the two germline ends. CDR3 length: 12 residues. Germline V gene data show CDR1 as SNHLY and CDR2 as FYNNEI. For the CDR3, the DNA is TGTGCCAAATCAGGGTGGTCCGGTGAAGCTTTCTTT. It translates to CAKSGWSGEAFF.

The rearrangement joins TRBV4-1 to TRBJ1-1, with unresolved D. The CDR3 totals 11 residues. Per the germline V gene, CDR1 is MGHRA and CDR2 is YSYEKL. The V end lost 4 bases, the J end lost 7 bases, and 7 bases lay between the germline ends. For the CDR3, the DNA is TGCGCCAGCAGCCTACGGAGTGAAGCTTTCTTT. Its translation: CASSLRSEAFF.

The chain joins TRBV7-9 to TRBJ2-1, with D tentatively TRBD1 (5 bases). V was pared by 8 bases and J by 7 bases, with 9 bases between. The CDR3 totals 11 residues. CDR1 SEHNR and CDR2 FQNEAQ come from the germline V gene (reference sequence). The CDR3 DNA sequence: TGTGCCAGCTGGCAGGGTAATGAGCAGTTCTTC. Encoded protein: CASWQGNEQFF.

The chain recombines TRBV19 with TRBJ2-2; 9 positions match TRBD1. The germline gives CDR1 LNHDA, CDR2 SQIVND (reference sequence). With 3 bases clipped from V and 0 bases from J, the junction kept 2 bases outside the gene matches. The CDR3 sequence is 16 residues long. The CDR3 sequence: CASSIRTGANTGELFF. The CDR3 DNA reads as TGTGCCAGTAGTATCCGGACAGGGGCGAACACCGGGGAGCTGTTTTTT.

The chain has TRBV4-3 and TRBJ1-2; D not certain. This CDR3 has 13 amino acids. V was clipped by 0 bases and J by 5 bases, with 7 bases between them. The germline gives CDR1 LGHNA, CDR2 YSLEER. This CDR3 reads CASSQDGRYGYTF. In nucleotides, the CDR3 is TGCGCCAGCAGCCAAGATGGGAGGTATGGCTACACCTTC.

A single count supports this clone. The chain couples TRBV5-4 to TRBJ2-7; D remains ambiguous. CDR3 length: 13 amino acids. CDR1 is SGHNT and CDR2 is YYREEE in the germline V gene (reference sequence). The V end was cut by 1 base, the J end by 7 bases, with 12 bases between. The CDR3 bases are TGTGCCAGCAGCTTGAATAACCAACTTGAGCAGTACTTC. It encodes CASSLNNQLEQYF.

The chain recombines TRBV19 with TRBJ2-2, with 12 bases identical to TRBD2. The CDR3 is made up of 16 amino acids. Trimming at V came to 6 bases and at J to 0 bases, leaving 2 bases not matched to a gene. Germline CDR1 is LNHDA and CDR2 is SQIVND (reference sequence). CDR3 residues: CASRLAGGTNTGELFF. The CDR3 region has the DNA TGTGCCAGTAGGCTAGCGGGGGGGACGAACACCGGGGAGCTGTTTTTT.

The chain links TRBV4-1 to TRBJ2-3; D is perhaps TRBD2 (5 bases). Germline CDR1 is MGHRA and CDR2 is YSYEKL. The CDR3 contains 14 residues. V was pared by 0 bases and J by 7 bases, with 11 bases between. The CDR3 sequence is CASSQDKPSNTQYF. DNA of the CDR3: TGCGCCAGCAGCCAAGATAAGCCTAGCAATACGCAGTATTTT.

The chain has TRBV14 and TRBJ1-2, with TRBD1 as a possible D gene (5 bases). The CDR3 covers 16 residues. Germline V gives CDR1 SGHDN, CDR2 FVKESK. The V end was cut by 1 base, the J end by 4 bases, with 16 bases between. Here the CDR3 reads CASSQGLDIGFYGYTF. CDR3 DNA sequence: TGTGCCAGCAGCCAAGGATTGGACATAGGATTCTATGGCTACACCTTC.

The chain employs TRBV28 and TRBJ1-5, with a tentative D call TRBD1 (5 bases). V lost 6 bases and J 7 bases, leaving 19 bases between the germline ends. Germline V gives CDR1 MDHEN, CDR2 SYDVKM. The CDR3 consists of 15 residues. CDR3 DNA sequence: TGTGCCAGCAGCCCACTCTTTCGGGGGTCCCAGCCCCAGCATTTT. Protein: CASSPLFRGSQPQHF. Combining the CDR3 with reference TRBV28 and TRBJ1-5 gives the whole variable domain DVKVTQSSRYLVKRTGEKVFLECVQDMDHENMFWYRQDPGLGLRLIYFSYDVKMKEKGDIPEGYSVSREKKERFSLILESASTNQTSMYLCASSPLFRGSQPQHFGDGTRLSIL.

The gene calls are TRBV15 and TRBJ2-4; 7 bases align to TRBD1. CDR3 length equals 15 residues. The V and J ends lost 0 bases and 4 bases, in that order; junction bases with no gene match: 3. CDR1 LNHNV and CDR2 YYDKDF come from the germline V gene (reference sequence). CDR3 in DNA: TGTGCCACCAGCAGAGATCCGGGACAGAAAAACATTCAGTACTTC. Translated: CATSRDPGQKNIQYF.